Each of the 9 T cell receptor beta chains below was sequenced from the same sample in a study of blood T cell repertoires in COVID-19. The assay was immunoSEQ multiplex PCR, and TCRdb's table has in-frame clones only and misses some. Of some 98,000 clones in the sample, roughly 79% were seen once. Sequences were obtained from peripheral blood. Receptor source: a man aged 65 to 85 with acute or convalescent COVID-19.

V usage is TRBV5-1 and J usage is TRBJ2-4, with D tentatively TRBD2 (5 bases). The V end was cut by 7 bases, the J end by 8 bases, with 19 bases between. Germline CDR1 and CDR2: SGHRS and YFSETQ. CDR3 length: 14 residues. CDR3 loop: CASRITGIGDIQYF. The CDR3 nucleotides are TGCGCCAGCCGTATAACCGGGATTGGGGACATTCAGTACTTC.

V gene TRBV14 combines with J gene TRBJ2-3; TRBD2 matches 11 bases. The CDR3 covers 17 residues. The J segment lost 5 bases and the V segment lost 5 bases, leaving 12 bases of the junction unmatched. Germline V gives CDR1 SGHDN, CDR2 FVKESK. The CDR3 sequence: CASSYRLAGLGGDTQYF. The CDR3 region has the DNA TGTGCCAGCAGCTACCGACTAGCGGGACTAGGCGGAGATACGCAGTATTTT.

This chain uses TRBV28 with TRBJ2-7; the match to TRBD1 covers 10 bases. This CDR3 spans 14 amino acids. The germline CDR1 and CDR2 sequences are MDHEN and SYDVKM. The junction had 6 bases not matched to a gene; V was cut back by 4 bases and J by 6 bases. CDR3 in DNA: TGTGCCAGCAGTTCCGGGACAGGGGTCGGCGAGCAGTACTTC. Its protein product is CASSSGTGVGEQYF.

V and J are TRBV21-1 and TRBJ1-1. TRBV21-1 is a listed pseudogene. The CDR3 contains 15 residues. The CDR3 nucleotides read TGTGCCAGCAATCGGAGGGTTGCGCAAAGCACTGAAGCTTTCTTT. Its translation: CASNRRVAQSTEAFF.

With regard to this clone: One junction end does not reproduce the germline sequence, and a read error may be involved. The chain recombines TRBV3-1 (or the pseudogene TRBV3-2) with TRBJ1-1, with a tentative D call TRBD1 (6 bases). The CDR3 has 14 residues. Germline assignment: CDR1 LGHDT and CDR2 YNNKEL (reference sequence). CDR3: CASSLSDRNAEAFF. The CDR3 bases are TGTGCCAGCAGCCTTTCCGACAGGAACGCTGAAGCTTTCTTT.

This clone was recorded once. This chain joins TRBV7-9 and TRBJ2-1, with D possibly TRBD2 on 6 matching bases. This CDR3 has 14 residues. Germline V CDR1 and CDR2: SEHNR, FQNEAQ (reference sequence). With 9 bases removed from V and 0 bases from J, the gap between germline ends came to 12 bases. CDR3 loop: CASARTTSYNEQFF. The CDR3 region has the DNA TGTGCCAGTGCGCGGACTACCTCCTACAATGAGCAGTTCTTC.

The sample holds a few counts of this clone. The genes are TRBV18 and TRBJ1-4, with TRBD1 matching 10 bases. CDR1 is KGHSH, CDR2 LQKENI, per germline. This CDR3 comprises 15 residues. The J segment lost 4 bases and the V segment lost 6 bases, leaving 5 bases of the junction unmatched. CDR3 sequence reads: CASSQDRGLNEKLFF. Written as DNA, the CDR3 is TGTGCCAGCTCGCAAGACAGGGGGCTTAATGAAAAACTGTTTTTT. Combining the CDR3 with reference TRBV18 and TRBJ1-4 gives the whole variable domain NAGVMQNPRHLVRRRGQEARLRCSPMKGHSHVYWYRQLPEEGLKFMVYLQKENIIDESGMPKERFSAEFPKEGPSILRIQQVVRGDSAAYFCASSQDRGLNEKLFFGSGTQLSVL.

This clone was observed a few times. The CDR3 nucleotides read TGTGCCAGCAGTCTGACTAGCGGGAGGGCCAATGAGCAGTTCTTC. It translates to CASSLTSGRANEQFF. This sequence joins TRBV28 and TRBJ2-1, with TRBD2 matching over 14 bases. V lost 5 bases and J lost 6; bases outside the gene matches: 3. The CDR3 spans 15 residues. The V gene's germline CDR1 is MDHEN and CDR2 SYDVKM.

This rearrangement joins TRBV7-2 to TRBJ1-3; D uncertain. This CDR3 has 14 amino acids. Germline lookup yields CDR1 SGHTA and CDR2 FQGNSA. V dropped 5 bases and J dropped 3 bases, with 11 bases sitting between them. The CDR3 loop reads CASSPNYGGNTIYF. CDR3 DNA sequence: TGTGCCAGCAGCCCGAATTACGGTGGAAACACCATATATTTT.